The sequence of this TCR beta chain was determined in a study of early T cells in non-severe SARS-CoV-2 infection. CDR3 length: 16 residues. Per germline, CDR1 MNHNY and CDR2 SVGAGI (reference sequence). Between the trimmed V and J ends, which lost 2 bases and 2 bases, there was a span of 16 bases. TCRdb re-called the 5' RACE reads with MiXCR, one entry per CDR3 protein. This sample has approximately 30,000 distinct CDR3 sequences, with about 3.8% found just once. This clonotype was seen a few times. This sequence originates from an adult who was a healthcare worker with PCR-confirmed SARS-CoV-2 infection or an uninfected control (not recorded which). This rearrangement joins TRBV6-6 to TRBJ2-7; D is tentatively TRBD1 or TRBD2 (5 bases each). The sequenced sample consisted of whole blood. The CDR3 region is CASSYPRGEGPYEQYF. The CDR3 DNA reads TGTGCCAGCAGTTACCCGAGGGGTGAGGGGCCCTACGAGCAGTACTTC.